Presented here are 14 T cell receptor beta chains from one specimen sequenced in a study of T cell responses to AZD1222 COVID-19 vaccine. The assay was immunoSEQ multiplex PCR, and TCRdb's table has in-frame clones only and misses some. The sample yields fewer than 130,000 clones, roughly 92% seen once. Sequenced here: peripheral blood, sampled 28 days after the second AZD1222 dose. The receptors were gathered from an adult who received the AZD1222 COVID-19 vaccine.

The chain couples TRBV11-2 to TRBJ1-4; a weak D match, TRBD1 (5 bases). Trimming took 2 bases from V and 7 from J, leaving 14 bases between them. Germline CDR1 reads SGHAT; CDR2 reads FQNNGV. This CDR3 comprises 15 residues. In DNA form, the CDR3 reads TGTGCCAGCAGCTTAATAAGGGGATTCACTGAAAAACTGTTTTTT. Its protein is CASSLIRGFTEKLFF.

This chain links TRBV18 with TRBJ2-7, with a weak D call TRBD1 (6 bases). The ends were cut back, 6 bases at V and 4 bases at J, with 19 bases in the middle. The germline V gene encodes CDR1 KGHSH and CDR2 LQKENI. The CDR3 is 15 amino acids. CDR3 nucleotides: TGTGCCAGCTCCCTCGGGACAAGGGGAGAGTACGAGCAGTACTTC. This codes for CASSLGTRGEYEQYF.

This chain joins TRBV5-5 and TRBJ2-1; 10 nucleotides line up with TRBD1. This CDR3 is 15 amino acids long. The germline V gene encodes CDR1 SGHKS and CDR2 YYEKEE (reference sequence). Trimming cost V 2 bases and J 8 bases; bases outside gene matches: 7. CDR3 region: CASSFIDRGLDEQFF. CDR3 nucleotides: TGTGCCAGCAGCTTCATCGACAGGGGGCTCGATGAGCAGTTCTTC.

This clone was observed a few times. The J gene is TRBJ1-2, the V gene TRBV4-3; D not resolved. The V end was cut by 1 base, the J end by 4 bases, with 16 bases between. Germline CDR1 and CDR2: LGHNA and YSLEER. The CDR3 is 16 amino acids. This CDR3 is CASSQAGNLYLYGYTF. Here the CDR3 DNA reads TGCGCCAGCAGCCAAGCCGGGAACTTATACCTCTATGGCTACACCTTC.

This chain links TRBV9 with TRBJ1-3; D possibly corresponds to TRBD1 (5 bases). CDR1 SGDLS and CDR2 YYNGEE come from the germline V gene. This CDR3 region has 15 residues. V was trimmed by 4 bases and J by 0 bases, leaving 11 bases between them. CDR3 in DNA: TGTGCCAGCAGCATGACAGCTTTCTCTGGAAACACCATATATTTT. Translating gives CASSMTAFSGNTIYF.

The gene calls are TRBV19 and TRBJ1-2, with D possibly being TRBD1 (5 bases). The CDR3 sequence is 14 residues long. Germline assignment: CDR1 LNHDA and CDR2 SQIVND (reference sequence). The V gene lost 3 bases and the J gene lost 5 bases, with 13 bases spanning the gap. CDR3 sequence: CASSISGHLYGYTF. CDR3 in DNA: TGTGCCAGTAGTATCTCAGGACACCTTTATGGCTACACCTTC.

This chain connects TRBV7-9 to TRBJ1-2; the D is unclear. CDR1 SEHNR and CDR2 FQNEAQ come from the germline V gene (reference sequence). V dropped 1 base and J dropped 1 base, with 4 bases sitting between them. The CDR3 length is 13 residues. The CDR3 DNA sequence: TGTGCCAGCAGCTTAGAGTTTAACTATGGCTACACCTTC. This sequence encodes CASSLEFNYGYTF.

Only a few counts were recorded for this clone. The CDR3 nucleotides read TGTGCCAGCAGCCAAGAGGGCAGAGACGAGCAGTACTTC. Residues: CASSQEGRDEQYF. This chain connects TRBV4-2 to TRBJ2-7; no clear D. V shed 0 bases and J shed 5 bases, with 8 bases lying between them. The length of the CDR3 is 13 residues. Germline V lookup: CDR1 LGHNA, CDR2 YNFKEQ.

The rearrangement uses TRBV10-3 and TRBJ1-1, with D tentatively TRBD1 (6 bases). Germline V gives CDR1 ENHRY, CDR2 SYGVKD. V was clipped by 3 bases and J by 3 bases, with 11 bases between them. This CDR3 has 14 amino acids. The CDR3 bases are TGTGCCATCAGTGAAACAGGGTCGGACACTGAAGCTTTCTTT. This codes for CAISETGSDTEAFF.

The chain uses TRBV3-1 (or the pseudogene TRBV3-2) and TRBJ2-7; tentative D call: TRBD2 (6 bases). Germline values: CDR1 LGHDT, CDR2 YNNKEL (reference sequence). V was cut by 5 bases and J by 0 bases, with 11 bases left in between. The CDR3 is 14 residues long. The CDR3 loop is CASSVLAYSYEQYF. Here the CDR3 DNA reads TGTGCCAGCAGCGTTCTAGCGTACTCCTACGAGCAGTACTTC.

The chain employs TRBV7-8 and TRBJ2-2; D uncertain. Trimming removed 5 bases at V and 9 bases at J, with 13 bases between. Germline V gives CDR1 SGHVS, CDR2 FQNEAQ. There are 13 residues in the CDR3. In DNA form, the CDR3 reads TGTGCCAGCAGCCTCCCCCCCTTCCGGGAGCTGTTTTTT. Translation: CASSLPPFRELFF.

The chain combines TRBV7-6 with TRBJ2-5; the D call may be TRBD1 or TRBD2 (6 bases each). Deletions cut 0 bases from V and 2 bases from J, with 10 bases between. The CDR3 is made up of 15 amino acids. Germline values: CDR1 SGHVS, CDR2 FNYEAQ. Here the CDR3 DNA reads TGTGCCAGCAGCTTAGCGCTAGGGGGGCAAGAGACCCAGTACTTC. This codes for CASSLALGGQETQYF.

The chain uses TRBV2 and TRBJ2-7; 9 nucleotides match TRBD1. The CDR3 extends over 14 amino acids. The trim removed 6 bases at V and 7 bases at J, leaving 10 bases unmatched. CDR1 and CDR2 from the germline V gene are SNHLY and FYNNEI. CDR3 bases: TGTGCCAGCAGGCCGGGACAGGGCTTTCTTGAGCAGTACTTC. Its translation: CASRPGQGFLEQYF.

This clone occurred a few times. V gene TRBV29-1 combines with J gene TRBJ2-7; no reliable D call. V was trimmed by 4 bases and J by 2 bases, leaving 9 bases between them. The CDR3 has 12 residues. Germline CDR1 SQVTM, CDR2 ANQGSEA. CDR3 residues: CSVGRQPYEQYF. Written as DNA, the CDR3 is TGCAGCGTTGGAAGGCAACCCTACGAGCAGTACTTC.